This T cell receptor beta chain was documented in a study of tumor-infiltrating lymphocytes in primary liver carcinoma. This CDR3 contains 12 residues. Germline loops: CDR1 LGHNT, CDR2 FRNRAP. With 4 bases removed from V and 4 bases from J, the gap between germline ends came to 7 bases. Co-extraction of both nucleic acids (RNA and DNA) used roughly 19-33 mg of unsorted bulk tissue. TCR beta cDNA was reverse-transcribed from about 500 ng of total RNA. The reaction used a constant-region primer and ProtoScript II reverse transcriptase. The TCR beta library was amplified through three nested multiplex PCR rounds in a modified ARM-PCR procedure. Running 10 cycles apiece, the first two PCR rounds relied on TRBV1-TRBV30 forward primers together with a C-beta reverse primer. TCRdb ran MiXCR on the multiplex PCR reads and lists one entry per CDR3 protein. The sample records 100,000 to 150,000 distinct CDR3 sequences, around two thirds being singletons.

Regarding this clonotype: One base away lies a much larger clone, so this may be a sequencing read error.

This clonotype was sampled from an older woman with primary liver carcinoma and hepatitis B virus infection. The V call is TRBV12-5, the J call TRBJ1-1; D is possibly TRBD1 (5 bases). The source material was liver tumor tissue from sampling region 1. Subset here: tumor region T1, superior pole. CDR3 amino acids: CASGWGITEAFF. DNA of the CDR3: TGTGCTAGTGGTTGGGGGATCACTGAAGCTTTCTTT.